This entry lists 16 T cell receptor beta chains sequenced from one sample in a study of spatial heterogeneity in lung cancer. TCRdb ran MiXCR on the 5' RACE reads and lists one entry per CDR3 protein. Seen here are 6,200 or so distinct CDR3 sequences, 18% observed once, and the top ten hold less than 20%. The time point: sample taken at primary tumor resection. The material sequenced was normal lung tissue next to the tumor, taken at surgery. The origin of the receptors is a male donor with early-stage non-small cell lung cancer.

The V call is TRBV10-2, the J call TRBJ2-7; 9 positions agree with TRBD1. The CDR3 spans 13 residues. The germline CDR1 and CDR2 sequences are WSHSY and SAAADI. V gave up 5 bases and J gave up 3 bases; unmatched junction bases: 2. The CDR3 coding sequence is TGCGCCAGCAGTCCGACAGGGGGCTACGAGCAGTACTTC. This gives the protein CASSPTGGYEQYF.

This clonotype was seen only a few times. V is TRBV19 and J is TRBJ1-1, with D possibly being TRBD1 (6 bases). CDR1 LNHDA and CDR2 SQIVND come from the germline V gene (reference sequence). The CDR3 spans 14 residues. The V gene lost 4 bases and the J gene lost 0 bases, with 9 bases spanning the gap. The DNA for the CDR3 is TGTGCCAGTAGTAGGGGGGGCATGAACACTGAAGCTTTCTTT. Translating it yields CASSRGGMNTEAFF.

This clonotype was counted at least ten times. CDR3 nucleotide sequence: TGTGCCAGCTCACCACCGTTCGGGGGGCACACTGAAGCTTTCTTT. It is translated as CASSPPFGGHTEAFF. The rearrangement links TRBV18 to TRBJ1-1, with a weak D call TRBD1 (6 bases). The length of the CDR3 is 15 residues. Germline V CDR1 and CDR2: KGHSH, LQKENI. Trimming removed 0 bases from V and 3 bases from J, with 11 bases in between.

The gene calls are TRBV6-5 and TRBJ2-1; 7 bases fit TRBD1. The CDR3 is 13 amino acids. After removal of 6 bases from V and 5 bases from J, the junction contained 4 bases not matched to a gene. In germline, CDR1 is MNHEY, CDR2 SVGAGI. The CDR3 loop reads CASRQQGNNEQFF. CDR3 bases: TGTGCCAGCAGACAACAGGGGAACAATGAGCAGTTCTTC.

This clonotype was found once. The V and J genes are TRBV7-9 and TRBJ2-5; maybe TRBD1 (6 bases). This CDR3 contains 15 residues. Trimming took off 5 bases at V and 5 bases at J, with 18 bases between the two ends. Per germline, CDR1 SEHNR and CDR2 FQNEAQ (reference sequence). Here the CDR3 reads CASSPLKGTRETQYF. The CDR3 region has the DNA TGTGCCAGCAGCCCCTTAAAGGGGACACGTGAGACCCAGTACTTC.

Relative to its sample, this clonotype is medium-sized. This rearrangement joins TRBV13 to TRBJ1-3; D possibly corresponds to TRBD1 (6 bases). Trimming removed 6 bases at V and 0 bases at J, with 9 bases between. The CDR3 covers 14 residues. Germline assignment: CDR1 PRHDT and CDR2 FYEKMQ (reference sequence). In DNA, the CDR3 is TGTGCCAGCAGGGACAGCAACTCTGGAAACACCATATATTTT. It is translated as CASRDSNSGNTIYF.

This clonotype was counted a single time. The chain carries TRBV12-5 and TRBJ1-5; 8 bases agree with TRBD1. J lost 4 bases, V lost 3 bases, and 2 bases had no gene match. Germline lookup yields CDR1 LGHNT and CDR2 FRNRAP. The CDR3 runs to 14 residues. CDR3 protein: CASGFRGRNQPQHF. In nucleotides, the CDR3 is TGTGCTAGTGGTTTCAGGGGGCGGAATCAGCCCCAGCATTTT. Variable domain in full (rest from reference TRBV12-5 and TRBJ1-5): DARVTQTPRHKVTEMGQEVTMRCQPILGHNTVFWYRQTMMQGLELLAYFRNRAPLDDSGMPKDRFSAEMPDATLATLKIQPSEPRDSAVYFCASGFRGRNQPQHFGDGTRLSIL.

This clonotype was counted only a few times. This rearrangement joins TRBV12-3 or TRBV12-4 to TRBJ2-7, with D hard to call. The CDR3 covers 12 residues. The ends were cut back, 6 bases at V and 6 bases at J, with 12 bases in the middle. CDR3 loop: CASSPSLGEQYF. The CDR3, as DNA: TGTGCCAGCAGCCCGAGTCTGGGCGAGCAGTACTTC.

This sequence joins TRBV20-1 and TRBJ2-2; D perhaps matches TRBD1 (8 bases). The germline V and J ends were trimmed by 0 bases and 3 bases, with 17 bases remaining between them. The CDR3 runs to 17 residues. Germline CDR1 and CDR2: DFQATT and SNEGSKA (reference sequence). As DNA, the CDR3 is TGCAGTGCTAGAGATCGGGTAACAGGGGGGGACACCGGGGAGCTGTTTTTT. This codes for CSARDRVTGGDTGELFF.

This clonotype was observed a handful of times. The CDR3 is CSARDSGRDYNEQFF. CDR3 nucleotide sequence: TGCAGTGCTAGAGATAGCGGGAGGGACTACAATGAGCAGTTCTTC. The rearrangement uses TRBV20-1 and TRBJ2-1; 11 bases fit TRBD2. Germline V CDR1 and CDR2: DFQATT, SNEGSKA (reference sequence). The CDR3 spans 15 residues. Trimming cost V 0 bases and J 3 bases; bases outside gene matches: 1.

The J gene is TRBJ1-5, the V gene TRBV27; unclear D gene. Germline V gene data show CDR1 as MNHEY and CDR2 as SMNVEV (reference sequence). V lost 7 bases and J lost 0, with 13 bases in between. The CDR3 length is 15 residues. CDR3 in DNA: TGTGCCAGCATTCCCAGTGGGAATAGCAATCAGCCCCAGCATTTT. This translates into CASIPSGNSNQPQHF.

The CDR3 DNA sequence: TGTGCTAGTGGCTCTGGGGAGGGTGTCGGAGATACGCAGTATTTT. This translates into CASGSGEGVGDTQYF. This chain uses TRBV12-5 with TRBJ2-3; 7 nucleotides line up with TRBD2. V was pared by 6 bases and J by 5 bases, with 11 bases of the junction left unmatched. Germline V gene sequence: CDR1 LGHNT, CDR2 FRNRAP. This CDR3 region has 15 residues.

This clonotype is classed as medium-sized. The chain has TRBV7-8 and TRBJ2-1; possibly TRBD1 for D (5 bases). Trimming shortened V by 1 base and J by 0 bases, and 7 bases separated the two germline ends. The length of the CDR3 is 15 residues. Germline V gene sequence: CDR1 SGHVS, CDR2 FQNEAQ. CDR3 residues: CASSLGQGSYNEQFF. The CDR3 DNA sequence: TGTGCCAGCAGCTTAGGGCAGGGCTCCTACAATGAGCAGTTCTTC. The full variable domain, completed using reference TRBV7-8 and TRBJ2-1, is GAGVSQSPRYKVAKRGQDVALRCDPISGHVSLFWYQQALGQGPEFLTYFQNEAQLDKSGLPSDRFFAERPEGSVSTLKIQRTQQEDSAVYLCASSLGQGSYNEQFFGPGTRLTVL.

By its share, this clonotype is medium-sized. The rearrangement joins TRBV13 to TRBJ2-7; D is undetermined. Germline CDR1 is PRHDT and CDR2 is FYEKMQ (reference sequence). There are 14 residues in the CDR3. V was shortened by 3 bases and J by 4 bases, with 13 bases between the two germline ends. The CDR3 loop reads CASSLRGSRYEQYF. The CDR3 DNA reads as TGTGCCAGCAGCTTGAGAGGTTCAAGATACGAGCAGTACTTC.

The chain carries TRBV19 and TRBJ2-2, with D perhaps TRBD1 or TRBD2 (5 bases each). Germline V gene lookup returns CDR1 LNHDA and CDR2 SQIVND (reference sequence). The CDR3 contains 14 residues. V dropped 5 bases and J dropped 6 bases, with 13 bases sitting between them. This CDR3 is CASSEKVGPGELFF. CDR3 in DNA: TGTGCCAGTAGTGAAAAAGTGGGACCCGGGGAGCTGTTTTTT.

This clonotype appeared a few times. The chain combines TRBV11-2 with TRBJ2-1; TRBD2 matches 8 bases. The trim removed 5 bases at V and 3 bases at J, leaving 6 bases unmatched. The CDR3 loop spans 15 amino acids. CDR1 is SGHAT, CDR2 FQNNGV, per germline. CDR3 in DNA: TGTGCCAGCAGCCGGGCCCGGGGGGGCTACAATGAGCAGTTCTTC. Translated: CASSRARGGYNEQFF.